This T cell receptor beta chain emerged from a study of spatial heterogeneity in lung cancer. With V trimmed by 8 bases and J by 7 bases, 7 bases remained unmatched. The CDR3 has 13 amino acids. The V gene's germline CDR1 is WSHSY and CDR2 SAAADI. Regarding time point: sample taken at primary tumor resection. Material for sequencing was whole RNA from tumor, nontumor lung or frozen PBMC, left unsorted. Unique molecular identifiers, one per molecule, were present on every TCR cDNA molecule. TCRdb used MiXCR to reprocess the 5' RACE reads, holding one entry per CDR3 protein. The sample yields approximately 24,000 distinct CDR3 sequences, roughly 4.5% seen once. Within the sample, this clonotype is medium-sized.

This receptor was identified in a male donor with early-stage non-small cell lung cancer. The source was PBMCs, collected at surgery. V gene TRBV10-2 combines with J gene TRBJ1-5; 8 nucleotides match TRBD1. CDR3 residues: CASGSDRGQPQHF. The CDR3 DNA reads TGCGCCAGCGGCTCCGACAGGGGACAGCCCCAGCATTTT.